Following are 12 T cell receptor beta chains from one sample sequenced in a study of Ad26.COV2.S vaccination and SARS-CoV-2 variants. Treatment denoted: roughly 19 received Ad26.COV2.S at low or high dose, single or two shots; roughly 5 received placebo; per-sample allocation not given. The samples were gathered on day 63 after the first injection of vaccine or placebo. Sequencing was performed with immunoSEQ multiplex PCR; in TCRdb, only in-frame clones are kept and a portion is missing. The sample carries 350,000 to 500,000 clones, nearly 90% recorded once. Source: peripheral blood, taken in a trial of Ad26.COV2.S vaccine versus placebo. Receptors were obtained from a person aged 18 to 59 who received the Ad26.COV2.S COVID-19 vaccine or a placebo.

V and J are TRBV7-9 and TRBJ1-6; TRBD1 is a possible D gene (6 bases). Germline V lookup: CDR1 SEHNR, CDR2 FQNEAQ (reference sequence). The length of the CDR3 is 15 residues. Deletions cut 0 bases from V and 7 bases from J, with 10 bases between. CDR3 protein: CASSLAGQGNSPLHF. The DNA for the CDR3 is TGTGCCAGCAGCTTAGCAGGGCAGGGGAATTCACCCCTCCACTTT.

As to this clone: Other nucleotide sequences from this sample produce the same CDR3. The chain joins TRBV7-9 to TRBJ2-1; no firm D call. Per the germline V gene, CDR1 is SEHNR and CDR2 is FQNEAQ (reference sequence). V was pared by 1 base and J by 6 bases, with 4 bases between. This CDR3 has 12 residues. DNA for the CDR3: TGTGCCAGCAGCTTAGGACTCAATGAGCAGTTCTTC. Its protein is CASSLGLNEQFF.

The V gene is TRBV7-6, the J gene TRBJ2-3; TRBD2 might be the D (6 bases). From germline, CDR1 is SGHVS and CDR2 FNYEAQ. V dropped 5 bases and J dropped 2 bases, with 20 bases sitting between them. The CDR3 contains 17 residues. The CDR3 DNA reads TGTGCCAGCAGCCCCCTTGGAGGGCGAAATCCCACAGATACGCAGTATTTT. It yields the protein CASSPLGGRNPTDTQYF.

The V call is TRBV7-9, the J call TRBJ1-1; D may be TRBD1 (6 bases). Germline lookup yields CDR1 SEHNR and CDR2 FQNEAQ (reference sequence). This CDR3 spans 14 amino acids. V gave up 1 base and J gave up 4 bases, with 10 bases separating them. The CDR3 bases are TGTGCCAGCAGCTTAGAAGGAGGGGGCACTGAAGCTTTCTTT. Translated, it gives CASSLEGGGTEAFF.

V is TRBV2 and J is TRBJ2-5; D is uncertain. The CDR3 extends over 13 amino acids. Trimming shortened V by 6 bases and J by 5 bases, and 13 bases separated the two germline ends. Germline CDR1 and CDR2: SNHLY and FYNNEI. The CDR3 loop is CASRNQAGETQYF. In DNA, the CDR3 is TGTGCCAGCAGAAACCAAGCCGGCGAGACCCAGTACTTC.

This chain links TRBV6-2 or TRBV6-3 with TRBJ1-1; D unclear. The CDR3 contains 15 residues. CDR1 is MNHEY, CDR2 SVGEGT, per germline. The V end lost 2 bases, the J end lost 8 bases, and 18 bases lay between the germline ends. CDR3 nucleotide sequence: TGTGCCAGCAGTTACGGACGGGGATCTGGGGAAGAAGCTTTCTTT. Encoded protein: CASSYGRGSGEEAFF.

V and J are TRBV10-3 and TRBJ2-3, with 8 bases that match TRBD2. The germline CDR1 and CDR2 sequences are ENHRY and SYGVKD. This CDR3 has 15 amino acids. The junction had 8 bases not matched to a gene; V was cut back by 7 bases and J by 2 bases. Written as DNA, the CDR3 is TGTGCCATCACCCCCTCGGGGGGGCACACAGATACGCAGTATTTT. This codes for CAITPSGGHTDTQYF.

Here the CDR3 reads CASSLAPRGLGQYF. As DNA, the CDR3 is TGTGCCAGCAGCTTGGCCCCCCGTGGGCTCGGGCAGTATTTT. The chain links TRBV5-6 to TRBJ2-3; D remains unclear. Germline V lookup: CDR1 SGHDT, CDR2 YYEEEE. The CDR3 sequence is 14 residues long. The ends were cut back, 0 bases at V and 11 bases at J, with 16 bases in the middle.

V gene TRBV5-4 combines with J gene TRBJ2-7; 7 nucleotides line up with TRBD1. Germline V gene sequence: CDR1 SGHNT, CDR2 YYREEE (reference sequence). The CDR3 is made up of 15 amino acids. The V and J ends lost 1 base and 4 bases, in that order; junction bases with no gene match: 8. The chain's CDR3 is CASSLTQGQSYEQYF. Written as DNA, the CDR3 is TGTGCCAGCAGCTTGACACAGGGACAGTCGTACGAGCAGTACTTC.

As for this clone: The identical CDR3 is also encoded by other nucleotide sequences in the sample. The CDR3 spells CASSLGLAGGQETQYF. The CDR3 region has the DNA TGTGCCAGCAGCTTGGGGCTAGCGGGGGGCCAAGAGACCCAGTACTTC. This chain connects TRBV7-6 to TRBJ2-5; 11 positions match TRBD2. The CDR3 is made up of 16 amino acids. Germline CDR1 and CDR2: SGHVS and FNYEAQ. After removal of 3 bases from V and 1 base from J, the junction contained 4 bases not matched to a gene.

Concerning this clone itself: Other DNA sequences in the same sample also yield this CDR3. The chain uses TRBV12-3 or TRBV12-4 and TRBJ2-1; D is perhaps TRBD2 (5 bases). Trimming pared 6 bases from V and 0 bases from J, leaving 6 bases between. The CDR3 covers 13 residues. CDR3 coding DNA: TGTGCCAGCAGACGGGGCTCCTACAATGAGCAGTTCTTC. This sequence encodes CASRRGSYNEQFF.

This chain connects TRBV4-2 to TRBJ1-1; D not certain. With 8 bases removed from V and 3 bases from J, the gap between germline ends came to 10 bases. This CDR3 is 12 amino acids long. The germline CDR1 and CDR2 sequences are LGHNA and YNFKEQ. CDR3 loop: CASGREHTEAFF. DNA for the CDR3: TGTGCCAGCGGGAGGGAGCACACTGAAGCTTTCTTT.